These 31 T cell receptor beta chains share one sample of origin, sequenced in a study of blood T cell repertoires in COVID-19. This table comes from immunoSEQ multiplex PCR, and its TCRdb copy is limited to in-frame clones, with some not included. The repertoire holds approximately 94,000 clones, with approximately 91% as singletons. Sequencing was carried out using peripheral blood. The receptors were sampled from a man aged 45-65 years with active COVID-19.

This chain joins TRBV29-1 and TRBJ2-7; 7 positions match TRBD1. V shed 5 bases, J shed 4 bases, and the junction held 5 bases outside the gene matches. Looked up from germline, CDR1 is SQVTM and CDR2 is ANQGSEA. CDR3 length: 12 amino acids. The CDR3 reads CSVQGVSYEQYF. CDR3 in DNA: TGCAGCGTTCAGGGGGTATCGTACGAGCAGTACTTC.

This chain uses TRBV10-3 with TRBJ2-1; the D gene is possibly TRBD2 (6 bases). V gave up 6 bases and J gave up 6 bases, with 12 bases separating them. Germline-derived CDR1 and CDR2 are ENHRY and SYGVKD. This CDR3 has 13 residues. In DNA form, the CDR3 reads TGTGCCATCAGACACCGGGAGACCAATGAGCAGTTCTTC. Protein: CAIRHRETNEQFF.

V is TRBV12-2 and J is TRBJ2-7; the table calls TRBD1, which could not be checked here. TRBV12-2 is listed as a pseudogene. This CDR3 has 16 amino acids. CDR3 region: CASRLTEGARFYEQYF. As DNA, the CDR3 is TGTGCAAGTCGCTTAACGGAGGGGGCAAGGTTTTACGAGCAGTACTTC.

J is TRBJ1-2 and V is TRBV21-1; the tabulated D call, TRBD1, remains unverified against the DNA. TRBV21-1 is a pseudogene segment. The CDR3 is 13 amino acids. The CDR3 nucleotides read TGTGCCAGCAGCAAACAGGGGTGCTATGGCTACACCTTC. It yields the protein CASSKQGCYGYTF.

V gene TRBV11-2 combines with J gene TRBJ2-1; 8 nucleotides agree with TRBD2. J lost 7 bases, V lost 5 bases, and 16 bases had no gene match. The CDR3 is made up of 17 amino acids. Germline loops: CDR1 SGHAT, CDR2 FQNNGV. The CDR3 here is CASSPDLGRGAFNEQFF. Written as DNA, the CDR3 is TGTGCCAGCAGCCCCGATCTTGGGCGGGGGGCTTTTAATGAGCAGTTCTTC.

The chain joins TRBV6-5 to TRBJ2-7; TRBD2 matches 7 bases. The CDR3 is 12 residues long. CDR1 is MNHEY and CDR2 is SVGAGI in the germline V gene. Trimming at V came to 4 bases and at J to 6 bases, leaving 3 bases not matched to a gene. CDR3 sequence: CASSWLAAEQYF. The CDR3 bases are TGTGCCAGCAGTTGGCTAGCGGCCGAGCAGTACTTC.

This CDR3 reads CASSQEGRGTEAFF. The CDR3 coding sequence is TGTGCCAGCAGCCAAGAGGGAAGGGGGACTGAAGCTTTCTTT. The chain couples TRBV3-1 (or the pseudogene TRBV3-2) to TRBJ1-1; D is perhaps TRBD1 (6 bases). Trimming stripped 0 bases from V and 5 bases from J, with 10 bases between. The CDR3 runs 14 residues. Germline V lookup: CDR1 LGHDT, CDR2 YNNKEL (reference sequence).

This sequence joins TRBV6-5 and TRBJ2-3; D remains unclear. Trimming shortened V by 6 bases and J by 0 bases, and 13 bases separated the two germline ends. Germline V CDR1 and CDR2: MNHEY, SVGAGI. The CDR3 sequence is 15 residues long. CDR3 sequence: CASSASVLSTDTQYF. CDR3 coding DNA: TGTGCCAGCAGCGCCAGCGTTCTGAGCACAGATACGCAGTATTTT.

This chain joins TRBV7-8 and TRBJ2-4; 8 bases fit TRBD2. V lost 5 bases to trimming and J lost 12 bases; unmatched junction nucleotides: 6. This CDR3 contains 12 residues. The germline V gene encodes CDR1 SGHVS and CDR2 FQNEAQ. The CDR3 protein is CASSPLAGTQYF. For the CDR3, the DNA is TGTGCCAGCAGCCCGTTAGCGGGAACTCAGTACTTC.

The V and J genes are TRBV7-2 and TRBJ1-2; D is unclear. This CDR3 is built from 15 residues. Looked up from germline, CDR1 is SGHTA and CDR2 is FQGNSA. Trimming removed 5 bases at V and 0 bases at J, with 13 bases between. The CDR3: CASSALDTPNYGYTF. Here the CDR3 DNA reads TGTGCCAGCAGCGCCCTTGACACTCCTAACTATGGCTACACCTTC. Full variable domain (outside the CDR3, taken from reference TRBV7-2 and TRBJ1-2): GAGVSQSPSNKVTEKGKDVELRCDPISGHTALYWYRQSLGQGLEFLIYFQGNSAPDKSGLPSDRFSAERTGGSVSTLTIQRTQQEDSAVYLCASSALDTPNYGYTFGSGTRLTVV.

The chain recombines TRBV29-1 with TRBJ1-5; weak D call: TRBD1 (6 bases). Germline assignment: CDR1 SQVTM and CDR2 ANQGSEA. The ends were cut back, 6 bases at V and 4 bases at J, with 16 bases in the middle. The CDR3 contains 14 residues. CDR3: CSVTVGQGNQPQHF. Written as DNA, the CDR3 is TGCAGCGTGACAGTCGGGCAGGGGAATCAGCCCCAGCATTTT.

This clone came up a few times. The chain joins TRBV10-3 to TRBJ2-7; 16 bases are a match to TRBD2. With 5 bases clipped from V and 2 bases from J, the junction kept 9 bases outside the gene matches. The CDR3 extends over 18 amino acids. The germline CDR1 and CDR2 sequences are ENHRY and SYGVKD. The CDR3 reads CAISTVGLAGGIPYEQYF. For the CDR3, the DNA is TGTGCCATCAGTACAGTGGGACTAGCGGGGGGGATCCCCTACGAGCAGTACTTC.

The chain recombines TRBV5-5 with TRBJ2-4; no clear D gene. Per germline, CDR1 SGHKS and CDR2 YYEKEE (reference sequence). V was clipped by 4 bases and J by 5 bases, with 19 bases between them. This CDR3 comprises 16 residues. This chain's CDR3 is CASSPSPPGVENIQYF. In DNA, the CDR3 is TGTGCCAGCAGCCCCTCCCCCCCCGGTGTGGAAAACATTCAGTACTTC.

J is TRBJ1-2 and V is TRBV5-1, with 10 bases aligning to TRBD1. Germline-derived CDR1 and CDR2 are SGHRS and YFSETQ. CDR3 length: 14 amino acids. Germline trimming cut 3 bases from V and 5 bases from J; bases unmatched to any gene: 4. CDR3 sequence reads: CASSWGQGQYGYTF. Here the CDR3 DNA reads TGCGCCAGCAGCTGGGGACAGGGGCAGTATGGCTACACCTTC.

The rearrangement links TRBV19 to TRBJ2-5, with D hard to call. This CDR3 is 13 amino acids long. The V end lost 3 bases, the J end lost 7 bases, and 12 bases lay between the germline ends. CDR1 and CDR2 from the germline V gene are LNHDA and SQIVND (reference sequence). The CDR3 region is CASSMGQVGTQYF. In DNA, the CDR3 is TGTGCCAGTAGTATGGGCCAGGTGGGGACCCAGTACTTC. The full variable domain, rest sourced from reference TRBV19 and TRBJ2-5, is DGGITQSPKYLFRKEGQNVTLSCEQNLNHDAMYWYRQDPGQGLRLIYYSQIVNDFQKGDIAEGYSVSREKKESFPLTVTSAQKNPTAFYLCASSMGQVGTQYFGPGTRLLVL.

V is TRBV11-3 and J is TRBJ2-2; D possibly corresponds to TRBD2 (5 bases). The germline V gene encodes CDR1 SGHNT and CDR2 YENEEA. V was clipped by 1 base and J by 7 bases, with 10 bases between them. The CDR3 loop spans 14 amino acids. The CDR3 spells CASSLGGSVGELFF. Here the CDR3 DNA reads TGTGCCAGCAGCTTAGGAGGGTCCGTCGGGGAGCTGTTTTTT.

The chain combines TRBV7-2 with TRBJ1-3, with 7 bases aligning to TRBD1. This CDR3 region has 14 residues. Germline lookup yields CDR1 SGHTA and CDR2 FQGNSA. V gave up 5 bases and J gave up 7 bases; unmatched junction bases: 8. The DNA for the CDR3 is TGTGCCAGCAGCCCGATGACAGGGATGAACACCATATATTTT. Translation gives CASSPMTGMNTIYF.

The rearrangement joins TRBV10-2 to TRBJ1-5; TRBD1 agrees at 10 bases. There are 15 residues in the CDR3. Germline V gives CDR1 WSHSY, CDR2 SAAADI. V was pared by 4 bases and J by 2 bases, with 2 bases of the junction left unmatched. The CDR3, as DNA: TGCGCCAGCAGTGTCGGGACAGGGGGCAATCAGCCCCAGCATTTT. Protein product: CASSVGTGGNQPQHF.

CDR3 protein: CASSGDDRGRAGYTF. CDR3 bases: TGTGCCAGCAGCGGGGATGACAGGGGGCGCGCGGGCTACACCTTC. The V gene is TRBV9, the J gene TRBJ1-2, with 10 bases matching TRBD1. The CDR3 runs to 15 residues. V was pared by 3 bases and J by 8 bases, with 10 bases of the junction left unmatched. The V gene's germline CDR1 is SGDLS and CDR2 YYNGEE. Together with reference TRBV9 and TRBJ1-2, the CDR3 gives the full variable domain: DSGVTQTPKHLITATGQRVTLRCSPRSGDLSVYWYQQSLDQGLQFLIQYYNGEERAKGNILERFSAQQFPDLHSELNLSSLELGDSALYFCASSGDDRGRAGYTFGSGTRLTVV.

The chain recombines TRBV4-2 with TRBJ2-5, with D unresolved. The germline V gene has CDR1 LGHNA and CDR2 YNFKEQ. The V gene lost 0 bases and the J gene lost 3 bases, with 11 bases spanning the gap. This CDR3 has 15 residues. The CDR3 nucleotides read TGTGCCAGCAGCCAAGAGGGCCGGCCCAAAGAGACCCAGTACTTC. Translated: CASSQEGRPKETQYF.

CDR3 amino acids: CASGAGTDTQYF. The CDR3 DNA is TGTGCCAGCGGAGCGGGCACAGATACGCAGTATTTT. J is TRBJ2-3 and V is TRBV2, with D perhaps TRBD2 (5 bases). Germline V lookup: CDR1 SNHLY, CDR2 FYNNEI. The CDR3 spans 12 residues. Trimming stripped 8 bases from V and 1 base from J, with 7 bases between.

This clone is a singleton in its sample. The chain links TRBV7-2 to TRBJ2-7; D gene ambiguous. The length of the CDR3 is 12 residues. The V gene's germline CDR1 is SGHTA and CDR2 FQGNSA. Trimming cost V 2 bases and J 4 bases, with 6 bases left between them. Here the CDR3 reads CASSLSRYEQYF. As DNA, the CDR3 is TGTGCCAGCAGCTTATCCAGATACGAGCAGTACTTC.

J is TRBJ2-1 and V is TRBV24-1, with 12 bases that match TRBD2. Germline CDR1 is KGHDR and CDR2 is SFDVKD. The J segment lost 3 bases and the V segment lost 3 bases, leaving 5 bases of the junction unmatched. The CDR3 is 17 residues long. The DNA for the CDR3 is TGTGCCACCAGTGATCCCCGACTAGCGGGAGTCTACAATGAGCAGTTCTTC. This sequence encodes CATSDPRLAGVYNEQFF.

This chain joins TRBV5-1 and TRBJ2-1, with 12 positions matching TRBD2. V shed 4 bases and J 4 bases; nucleotides not matched to a gene: 3. Germline CDR1 and CDR2: SGHRS and YFSETQ. This CDR3 contains 15 residues. CDR3 DNA sequence: TGCGCCAGCAGCCCTAGCGGGGGGGCTTACAATGAGCAGTTCTTC. Translated, it gives CASSPSGGAYNEQFF.

The V call is TRBV18, the J call TRBJ1-2; D is unresolved. Germline values: CDR1 KGHSH, CDR2 LQKENI. Trimming stripped 1 base from V and 2 bases from J, with 23 bases between. This CDR3 has 19 amino acids. CDR3 coding DNA: TGTGCCAGCTCACCACTCCCAGTTCGAGGAAGAGAAATAAACTATGGCTACACCTTC. The encoded protein is CASSPLPVRGREINYGYTF.

The chain recombines TRBV11-2 with TRBJ1-5, with 11 bases aligning to TRBD1. The junction had 4 bases not matched to a gene; V was cut back by 2 bases and J by 4 bases. Germline lookup yields CDR1 SGHAT and CDR2 FQNNGV. This CDR3 has 16 residues. DNA of the CDR3: TGTGCCAGCAGCTTAAGGGGACAGGGGGAGAATCAGCCCCAGCATTTT. Its protein product is CASSLRGQGENQPQHF.

This sequence joins TRBV9 and TRBJ2-7; 7 bases match TRBD2. The CDR3 totals 14 residues. The V gene's germline CDR1 is SGDLS and CDR2 YYNGEE. V trimming: 2 bases; J trimming: 1 base; junction bases outside the gene matches: 3. CDR3 bases: TGTGCCAGCAGCGTTACAGCGGGATCCTACGAGCAGTACTTC. As protein: CASSVTAGSYEQYF.

This clone has just one count. This chain uses TRBV7-9 with TRBJ1-2, with D perhaps TRBD1 (5 bases). The CDR3 totals 17 residues. Trimming pared 0 bases from V and 2 bases from J, leaving 16 bases between. Germline CDR1 reads SEHNR; CDR2 reads FQNEAQ (reference sequence). The CDR3 spells CASSLAGRTGDNYGYTF. CDR3 nucleotides: TGTGCCAGCAGCTTAGCAGGGAGGACGGGGGACAACTATGGCTACACCTTC.

The table lists this clone with a count of one. V and J are TRBV5-3 and TRBJ2-7, with 8 bases matching TRBD1. TRBV5-3 is annotated as an ORF whose role is uncertain. CDR3 length: 14 amino acids. V was pared by 5 bases and J by 2 bases, with 6 bases of the junction left unmatched. The CDR3 spells CARRTGTGTYEQYV. As DNA, the CDR3 is TGTGCCAGAAGAACCGGGACAGGAACCTACGAGCAGTACGTC.

The chain combines TRBV11-2 with TRBJ1-6; 11 bases are a match to TRBD1. The trim removed 5 bases at V and 7 bases at J, leaving 7 bases unmatched. This CDR3 has 16 amino acids. The germline CDR1 and CDR2 sequences are SGHAT and FQNNGV. This chain's CDR3 is CASSHGQGARNSPLHF. The DNA for the CDR3 is TGTGCCAGCAGCCACGGACAGGGGGCGAGGAATTCACCCCTCCACTTT.

In its sample, this clone was seen a few times. The rearrangement links TRBV9 to TRBJ2-2, with D possibly matching TRBD2 (5 bases). Per the germline V gene, CDR1 is SGDLS and CDR2 is YYNGEE. This CDR3 has 15 amino acids. Between the trimmed V and J ends, which lost 4 bases and 4 bases, there was a span of 14 bases. In DNA, the CDR3 is TGTGCCAGCAGCCGTACCGCCGCGGGCACCGGGGAGCTGTTTTTT. Residues: CASSRTAAGTGELFF. Looking up the rest from reference TRBV9 and TRBJ2-2 gives the full variable domain: DSGVTQTPKHLITATGQRVTLRCSPRSGDLSVYWYQQSLDQGLQFLIQYYNGEERAKGNILERFSAQQFPDLHSELNLSSLELGDSALYFCASSRTAAGTGELFFGEGSRLTVL.